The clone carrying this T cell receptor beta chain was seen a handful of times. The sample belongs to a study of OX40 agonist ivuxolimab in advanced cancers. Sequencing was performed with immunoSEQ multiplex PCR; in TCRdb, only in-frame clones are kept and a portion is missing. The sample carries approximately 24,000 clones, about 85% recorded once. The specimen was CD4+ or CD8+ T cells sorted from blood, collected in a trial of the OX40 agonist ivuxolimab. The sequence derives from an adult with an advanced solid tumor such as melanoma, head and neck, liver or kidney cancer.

The CDR3 sequence is CASSIGTGGNTQYF. For the CDR3, the DNA is TGTGCCAGTAGTATCGGGACAGGGGGTAATACGCAGTATTTT. This chain uses TRBV19 with TRBJ2-3, with TRBD1 identical over 11 bases. Germline V gives CDR1 LNHDA, CDR2 SQIVND (reference sequence). The ends lost 3 bases at V and 7 bases at J; junction bases unmatched: 3. The CDR3 is 14 amino acids. Full variable domain (rest looked up from reference TRBV19 and TRBJ2-3): DGGITQSPKYLFRKEGQNVTLSCEQNLNHDAMYWYRQDPGQGLRLIYYSQIVNDFQKGDIAEGYSVSREKKESFPLTVTSAQKNPTAFYLCASSIGTGGNTQYFGPGTRLTVL.